These 32 T cell receptor beta chains were all obtained from the same sample, sequenced in a study of blood T cell repertoires in COVID-19. Sequencing was performed with immunoSEQ multiplex PCR; in TCRdb, only in-frame clones are kept and a portion is missing. The data contain 200,000 to 250,000 clones, around 84% of them singletons. Sequencing was performed on PBMCs or T cells enriched from blood (not recorded which). The receptors come from a man aged 25 to 45 with acute COVID-19.

The chain links TRBV7-6 to TRBJ2-1, with TRBD2 identical over 8 bases. Germline values: CDR1 SGHVS, CDR2 FNYEAQ. V dropped 5 bases and J dropped 4; count of bases not matched to a gene: 7. The CDR3 spans 15 residues. The CDR3 nucleotides read TGTGCCAGCAGCCCGGGACTAGGGGTTTACAATGAGCAGTTCTTC. Its protein product is CASSPGLGVYNEQFF.

This chain connects TRBV6-5 to TRBJ1-5; D uncertain. Germline CDR1 and CDR2: MNHEY and SVGAGI. V lost 8 bases to trimming and J lost 0 bases, with 14 bases between them. CDR3 length equals 15 residues. DNA for the CDR3: TGTGCCAGCCTCCCGATGACTAATAGCAATCAGCCCCAGCATTTT. Protein: CASLPMTNSNQPQHF.

This clone has more than one count but fewer than ten. This rearrangement joins TRBV18 to TRBJ1-2; possibly TRBD1 for D (5 bases). The CDR3 runs 13 residues. With 2 bases removed from V and 2 bases from J, the gap between germline ends came to 6 bases. Germline assignment: CDR1 KGHSH and CDR2 LQKENI. Here the CDR3 reads CASSPDSNYGYTF. CDR3 in DNA: TGTGCCAGCTCACCAGACAGCAACTATGGCTACACCTTC.

This chain links TRBV6-1 with TRBJ1-1, with 7 nucleotides matching TRBD1. With V trimmed by 3 bases and J by 5 bases, 3 bases remained unmatched. Germline CDR1 MNHNS, CDR2 SASEGT. This CDR3 contains 13 residues. The CDR3 sequence is CASSDRQGTEAFF. The DNA of the CDR3 is TGTGCCAGCAGTGATAGACAGGGAACTGAAGCTTTCTTT.

This chain links TRBV7-9 with TRBJ2-2, with 7 bases aligning to TRBD1. The V segment lost 4 bases and the J segment 7 bases; nucleotides outside the gene matches: 12. This CDR3 has 16 residues. Germline assignment: CDR1 SEHNR and CDR2 FQNEAQ (reference sequence). The CDR3 DNA is TGTGCCAGCAGCTCATTAACAGGGGCTGAGAACGGGGAGCTGTTTTTT. It encodes CASSSLTGAENGELFF. The full variable domain, rest sourced from reference TRBV7-9 and TRBJ2-2, is DTGVSQNPRHKITKRGQNVTFRCDPISEHNRLYWYRQTLGQGPEFLTYFQNEAQLEKSRLLSDRFSAERPKGSFSTLEIQRTEQGDSAMYLCASSSLTGAENGELFFGEGSRLTVL.

The chain links TRBV10-3 to TRBJ2-1, with D perhaps matching TRBD1 (6 bases). CDR3 size: 17 residues. Trimming removed 0 bases from V and 9 bases from J, with 21 bases in between. Per germline, CDR1 ENHRY and CDR2 SYGVKD. The CDR3 sequence: CAISESGGRASSGEQFF. CDR3 nucleotide sequence: TGTGCCATCAGTGAGTCTGGGGGCAGGGCTTCGTCCGGTGAGCAGTTCTTC.

The J gene is TRBJ1-4, the V gene TRBV6-6; no reliable D call. The germline V and J ends were trimmed by 8 bases and 6 bases, with 13 bases remaining between them. Germline V CDR1 and CDR2: MNHNY, SVGAGI (reference sequence). CDR3 length: 13 residues. The CDR3 loop is CASRGEDHEKLFF. The CDR3 DNA reads TGTGCCAGCCGTGGGGAGGACCATGAAAAACTGTTTTTT.

The gene calls are TRBV5-1 and TRBJ1-1; D unresolved. This CDR3 region has 13 residues. Germline V lookup: CDR1 SGHRS, CDR2 YFSETQ. Trimming took 1 base from V and 4 from J, leaving 8 bases between them. CDR3 region: CASSLSSITEAFF. The CDR3 bases are TGCGCCAGCAGCTTGAGTTCTATCACTGAAGCTTTCTTT.

The chain recombines TRBV5-5 with TRBJ1-2; D may be TRBD1 (6 bases). Germline V lookup: CDR1 SGHKS, CDR2 YYEKEE (reference sequence). V was trimmed by 3 bases and J by 6 bases, leaving 12 bases between them. The CDR3 extends over 13 amino acids. Here the CDR3 reads CASSSDSENGYTF. The CDR3 bases are TGTGCCAGCAGCTCGGACAGTGAGAATGGCTACACCTTC.

This chain uses TRBV19 with TRBJ1-4; a weak D match, TRBD1 (6 bases). V was pared by 3 bases and J by 8 bases, with 13 bases between. The CDR3 has 14 amino acids. The germline V gene has CDR1 LNHDA and CDR2 SQIVND (reference sequence). CDR3 in amino acids: CASSITPGEEKLFF. The CDR3 DNA is TGTGCCAGTAGTATCACCCCAGGGGAAGAAAAACTGTTTTTT.

This chain links TRBV9 with TRBJ1-6, with a tentative D call TRBD1 (6 bases). Germline loops: CDR1 SGDLS, CDR2 YYNGEE. The CDR3 covers 14 residues. V lost 4 bases to trimming and J lost 7 bases, with 12 bases between them. CDR3 loop: CASSTRDTNSPLHF. CDR3 nucleotide sequence: TGTGCCAGCAGCACTCGGGACACCAATTCACCCCTCCACTTT.

The chain joins TRBV7-9 to TRBJ2-7; D call uncertain. Germline-derived CDR1 and CDR2 are SEHNR and FQNEAQ (reference sequence). V lost 0 bases, J lost 1 base, and 7 bases lay in between. The CDR3 has 14 amino acids. Here the CDR3 reads CASSLAGSSYEQYF. The CDR3 coding sequence is TGTGCCAGCAGCTTAGCGGGCAGTTCCTACGAGCAGTACTTC.

For the CDR3, the DNA is TGTGCCAGCATCCAGGGGGGCTCCTACAATGAGCAGTTCTTC. Translated: CASIQGGSYNEQFF. The chain carries TRBV7-9 and TRBJ2-1; weak D call: TRBD1 (7 bases). V was cut by 7 bases and J by 0 bases, with 10 bases left in between. CDR3 length equals 14 residues. The germline gives CDR1 SEHNR, CDR2 FQNEAQ (reference sequence). The full variable domain, rest sourced from reference TRBV7-9 and TRBJ2-1, is DTGVSQNPRHKITKRGQNVTFRCDPISEHNRLYWYRQTLGQGPEFLTYFQNEAQLEKSRLLSDRFSAERPKGSFSTLEIQRTEQGDSAMYLCASIQGGSYNEQFFGPGTRLTVL.

This clone was counted between two and nine times. At one boundary the junction diverges from the germline segment, which might be a read error. The chain is built from TRBV3-1 (or the pseudogene TRBV3-2) and TRBJ1-4; no firm D call. CDR3 length equals 12 residues. The V gene's germline CDR1 is LGHDT and CDR2 YNNKEL (reference sequence). Written as DNA, the CDR3 is TGTGCCACCAGCGAGGGTAATGAAAAACTGTTTTTT. Translated: CATSEGNEKLFF.

This chain links TRBV27 with TRBJ2-6, with D possibly TRBD2 on 6 matching bases. V lost 5 bases and J 2 bases, leaving 13 bases between the germline ends. The CDR3 contains 16 residues. CDR1 and CDR2 (germline): MNHEY, SMNVEV (reference sequence). CDR3 loop: CASSLGRGTGANVLTF. The CDR3 DNA is TGTGCCAGCAGTCTCGGACGGGGGACTGGGGCCAACGTCCTGACTTTC. The full variable domain, with the rest looked up from reference TRBV27 and TRBJ2-6, is EAQVTQNPRYLITVTGKKLTVTCSQNMNHEYMSWYRQDPGLGLRQIYYSMNVEVTDKGDVPEGYKVSRKEKRNFPLILESPSPNQTSLYFCASSLGRGTGANVLTFGAGSRLTVL.

The gene calls are TRBV6-5 and TRBJ2-1; D gene ambiguous. The CDR3 is 11 residues long. Germline V gene data show CDR1 as MNHEY and CDR2 as SVGAGI. Deletions cut 5 bases from V and 9 bases from J, with 8 bases between. CDR3 sequence reads: CASSPRSEQFF. The CDR3 DNA follows: TGTGCCAGCAGTCCTAGGAGTGAGCAGTTCTTC.

This chain connects TRBV10-3 to TRBJ2-1; 11 bases fit TRBD2. This CDR3 is 16 amino acids long. Germline lookup yields CDR1 ENHRY and CDR2 SYGVKD. V shed 2 bases, J shed 1 base, and the junction held 1 base outside the gene matches. The CDR3 nucleotides are TGTGCCATCAGTGAGGTAGCGGGGGGGTCCTACAATGAGCAGTTCTTC. It codes for CAISEVAGGSYNEQFF.

The chain has TRBV12-3 or TRBV12-4 and TRBJ2-1; 13 bases map to TRBD2. V lost 9 bases, J lost 15 bases, and 11 bases stayed unmatched. The CDR3 length is 13 residues. The CDR3 here is CASQTLAGGPLFF. The CDR3, as DNA: TGTGCCAGTCAGACACTAGCGGGGGGGCCGTTGTTCTTC.

CDR3 coding DNA: TGTGCCAGCTCACTCTTCTTTACCTACGAGCAGTACTTC. This encodes CASSLFFTYEQYF. The V gene is TRBV18, the J gene TRBJ2-7; the D is unclear. The V gene lost 4 bases and the J gene lost 2 bases, with 9 bases spanning the gap. The CDR3 has 13 amino acids. Germline CDR1 is KGHSH and CDR2 is LQKENI.

This clone was picked up one time. The rearrangement joins TRBV10-2 to TRBJ2-1; D perhaps matches TRBD2 (6 bases). The CDR3 spans 16 residues. Trimming cost V 2 bases and J 8 bases, with 19 bases left between them. Germline CDR1 WSHSY, CDR2 SAAADI. The CDR3 sequence is CASSEAPGEGLDEQFF. The CDR3 nucleotides are TGCGCCAGCAGTGAGGCTCCGGGAGAGGGATTGGATGAGCAGTTCTTC.

As DNA, the CDR3 is TGTGCCAGCTCTTCTCCCCGAACTAGGGAGACCCAGTACTTC. This sequence encodes CASSSPRTRETQYF. The J gene is TRBJ2-5, the V gene TRBV28; tentative D call: TRBD2 (5 bases). This CDR3 region has 14 residues. Germline V lookup: CDR1 MDHEN, CDR2 SYDVKM. V was shortened by 8 bases and J by 5 bases, with 18 bases between the two germline ends.

The chain joins TRBV2 to TRBJ2-5; 8 nucleotides agree with TRBD2. Germline lookup yields CDR1 SNHLY and CDR2 FYNNEI. Trimming at V came to 5 bases and at J to 2 bases, leaving 1 base not matched to a gene. The length of the CDR3 is 13 residues. The CDR3 coding sequence is TGTGCCAGCAGTCGACTAGCGCAAGAGACCCAGTACTTC. Residues: CASSRLAQETQYF.

J is TRBJ2-5 and V is TRBV7-2; possibly TRBD1 for D (5 bases). CDR3 length: 13 amino acids. The germline V gene encodes CDR1 SGHTA and CDR2 FQGNSA. Trimming stripped 8 bases from V and 4 bases from J, with 14 bases between. The CDR3 DNA is TGTGCCAGCGGAAGGGGCGGAACAGAGACCCAGTACTTC. Protein sequence: CASGRGGTETQYF. Full variable domain (missing parts from reference TRBV7-2 and TRBJ2-5): GAGVSQSPSNKVTEKGKDVELRCDPISGHTALYWYRQSLGQGLEFLIYFQGNSAPDKSGLPSDRFSAERTGGSVSTLTIQRTQQEDSAVYLCASGRGGTETQYFGPGTRLLVL.

The rearrangement joins TRBV28 to TRBJ1-1, with 8 bases identical to TRBD1. Losses at the gene ends were 5 bases for V and 1 base for J; bases not matched to a gene: 15. This CDR3 is built from 18 residues. The germline V gene has CDR1 MDHEN and CDR2 SYDVKM. The CDR3: CASSPIITGGKTNTEAFF. The CDR3 DNA is TGTGCCAGCAGTCCAATCATCACAGGGGGGAAAACGAACACTGAAGCTTTCTTT.

V usage is TRBV5-1 and J usage is TRBJ2-7; 8 nucleotides line up with TRBD1. V gave up 4 bases and J gave up 5 bases; unmatched junction bases: 8. There are 14 residues in the CDR3. The V gene's germline CDR1 is SGHRS and CDR2 YFSETQ. The CDR3 coding sequence is TGCGCCAGCAGCCGGACAGGGTCCACCCACGAGCAGTACTTC. It is translated as CASSRTGSTHEQYF.

The rearrangement uses TRBV9 and TRBJ2-5; D is possibly TRBD2 (7 bases). Trimming removed 4 bases at V and 5 bases at J, with 15 bases between. Germline CDR1 SGDLS, CDR2 YYNGEE. This CDR3 is built from 14 residues. CDR3 sequence: CASSPMGGLETQYF. In nucleotides, the CDR3 is TGTGCCAGCAGCCCCATGGGGGGGCTGGAGACCCAGTACTTC.

This chain links TRBV3-1 (or the pseudogene TRBV3-2) with TRBJ2-2; TRBD1 might be the D (5 bases). The CDR3 contains 15 residues. V lost 1 base to trimming and J lost 3 bases, with 9 bases between them. CDR1 LGHDT and CDR2 YNNKEL come from the germline V gene (reference sequence). The CDR3 reads CASSQVPGYTGELFF. The DNA for the CDR3 is TGTGCCAGCAGCCAAGTGCCAGGGTACACCGGGGAGCTGTTTTTT.

V and J are TRBV19 and TRBJ1-2, with a weak D call TRBD1 (6 bases). V lost 3 bases and J lost 0, with 11 bases in between. This CDR3 region has 15 residues. CDR1 LNHDA and CDR2 SQIVND come from the germline V gene (reference sequence). The CDR3 DNA sequence: TGTGCCAGTAGTATCCACAGGGCAACTAACTATGGCTACACCTTC. It codes for CASSIHRATNYGYTF.

With regard to this clone: Relative to the germline gene, one junction end is altered; a read error may explain this. The chain combines TRBV5-1 with TRBJ2-3; 12 positions agree with TRBD2. The CDR3 runs to 16 residues. The germline V gene encodes CDR1 SGHRS and CDR2 YFSETQ. The CDR3 sequence is CASNLRTSGDTDTQYF. The CDR3 DNA reads TGCGCCAGCAACTTGAGGACTAGCGGGGACACAGATACGCAGTATTTT.

Only one count was recorded for this clone. This chain joins TRBV12-3 or TRBV12-4 and TRBJ1-4; D gene uncertain. This CDR3 is built from 13 residues. Trimming stripped 7 bases from V and 8 bases from J, with 14 bases between. The CDR3 DNA reads as TGTGCCAGCACGTCCGGGGTCGTAGAAAAACTGTTTTTT. Translated: CASTSGVVEKLFF.

The chain links TRBV18 to TRBJ1-2; 12 bases match TRBD1. Germline lookup yields CDR1 KGHSH and CDR2 LQKENI. The CDR3 has 16 amino acids. The trim removed 5 bases at V and 10 bases at J, leaving 14 bases unmatched. The CDR3 DNA reads TGTGCCAGCTCATCCTCTCCCGGGACAGGGGGCTCCCTCTACACCTTC. Protein sequence: CASSSSPGTGGSLYTF.

The chain has TRBV24-1 and TRBJ1-6; possibly TRBD1 for D (5 bases). Germline V CDR1 and CDR2: KGHDR, SFDVKD. Trimming took 1 base from V and 8 from J, leaving 14 bases between them. There are 16 residues in the CDR3. In DNA form, the CDR3 reads TGTGCCACCAGTGATTTTTTAATGAAAGGGGATTCACCCCTCCACTTT. Protein: CATSDFLMKGDSPLHF.